A selection of T cell receptor beta chains follows, all from one sample in a study of blood T cell repertoires in COVID-19. Assay used: immunoSEQ multiplex PCR; TCRdb lists only in-frame clones, some missing. The table includes around 130,000 clones, about 85% detected once. The sequencing sample was made of peripheral blood. The source of these receptors is a man aged 35 to 55 with active or convalescent COVID-19. CDR3s include the opening cysteine and the closing phenylalanine or tryptophan. The D gene is left open where the match is weak. Part of the rows lack a size; the others show once, few, many or a class for expanded clones.

j_call v_call clone_size d_call cdr3_nt cdr3_aa
TRBJ2-5 TRBV19 - TRBD1 TGTGCCAGTAGGGGACAGGCACCGGAGACCCAGTACTTC CASRGQAPETQYF
TRBJ2-3 TRBV6-6 - TRBD2 TGTGCCAGTAGCATAGCGGGGACTTCGGATACGCAGTATTTT CASSIAGTSDTQYF
TRBJ1-5 TRBV19 - TRBD1 TGTGCCAGTAGTATAGTAAGCAGGGGGAATCAGCCCCAGCATTTT CASSIVSRGNQPQHF
TRBJ2-1 TRBV5-4 - TRBD2 TGTGCCAGCAGCTTGGTTCTAGCGGAATACAATGAGCAGTTCTTC CASSLVLAEYNEQFF
TRBJ1-1 TRBV19 - - TGTGCCAGTAGGAATTCACAGGGTTCTTACACTGAAGCTTTCTTT CASRNSQGSYTEAFF
TRBJ2-7 TRBV18 - - TGTGCCAGCTCGATAGCGGGACAGCTATACGAGCAGTACTTC CASSIAGQLYEQYF
TRBJ1-5 TRBV30 - TRBD1 TGTGCCTGGGGGGACAGTACTAGCAATCAGCCCCAGCATTTT CAWGDSTSNQPQHF
TRBJ1-1 TRBV5-6 - - TGTGCCAGCAGCTTGAAAAACATGAACACTGAAGCTTTCTTT CASSLKNMNTEAFF
TRBJ1-5 TRBV10-3 once TRBD1 TGTGCCATCAGACCGGGACAGGGAAGCAATCAGCCCCAGCATTTT CAIRPGQGSNQPQHF
TRBJ1-3 TRBV11-2 - TRBD1 TGTGCCAGCAGCTTAATGAAAACAGGGGCCCTCCTAGCAAACACCATATATTTT CASSLMKTGALLANTIYF
TRBJ2-5 TRBV18 - TRBD2 TGTGCCAGCTCACCACTCACTAGCGGGGCGGAGACCCAGTACTTC CASSPLTSGAETQYF
TRBJ2-5 TRBV19 - TRBD2 TGTGCCAGTAGCGGACTAGCGGGGGGCGAGACCCAGTACTTC CASSGLAGGETQYF
TRBJ2-5 TRBV10-3 - - TGTGCCACCACAGACATCCAAGAGACCCAGTACTTC CATTDIQETQYF
TRBJ2-3 TRBV3-1/TRBV3-2 - - TGTGCCAGCAGCCAACCCGGAGTCACAGATACGCAGTATTTT CASSQPGVTDTQYF
TRBJ2-5 TRBV5-5 few - TGTGCCAGCAGCCCTAAAGAGACCCAGTACTTC CASSPKETQYF
TRBJ1-4 TRBV9 - - - CASSVAQGTFF
TRBJ2-1 TRBV11-1 - TRBD2 TGTGCCAGCAGTCTGGAGCGGGGGCGGGACAATGAGCAGTTCTTC CASSLERGRDNEQFF
TRBJ1-5 TRBV2 - - TGTGCCAGCATCTTCCAGCCAGGGGAAAGTCAGCCCCAGCATTTT CASIFQPGESQPQHF
TRBJ1-1 TRBV7-9 - TRBD1 TGTGCCAGCAGAGGAGGACAGGGAATGAACACTGAAGCTTTCTTT CASRGGQGMNTEAFF
TRBJ1-4 TRBV6-5 - - TGTGCCAGCGGGTCCGGCGGCGGTCCTGAAAAACTGTTTTTT CASGSGGGPEKLFF
TRBJ2-3 TRBV7-2 - TRBD2 TGTGCCAGCAGCTTAAAGCGGGGGGGCACAGATACGCAGTATTTT CASSLKRGGTDTQYF
TRBJ2-1 TRBV10-3 few - TGTGCCATCAGTGGGGGACTCGGACGGGGTGAGCAGTTCTTC CAISGGLGRGEQFF
TRBJ2-1 TRBV14 - TRBD2 TGTGCCAGCAAACTGGGACGAGCGGGGGGACACAATGAGCAGTTCTTC CASKLGRAGGHNEQFF
TRBJ1-6 TRBV18 - - TGTGCCAGCTCACCTAACCAGGGGAATAATTCACCCCTCCACTTT CASSPNQGNNSPLHF
TRBJ2-6 TRBV10-3 once TRBD2 TGTGCCAGCCTAGCGGGTGGGGCCAACGTCCTGACTTTC CASLAGGANVLTF
TRBJ1-2 TRBV9 - TRBD1 TGTGCCAGCAGCGTAGAAGCAGGGGGGAACTATGGCTACACCTTC CASSVEAGGNYGYTF
TRBJ2-1 TRBV7-9 - - TGTGCCAGCAGCTTAAACCCCGGGAATGAGCAGTTCTTC CASSLNPGNEQFF
TRBJ1-2 TRBV5-1 once TRBD1 TGCGCCAGCAGCCCCCGGACAGGCGACTATGGCTACACCTTC CASSPRTGDYGYTF
TRBJ2-5 TRBV5-6 - - TGTGCCAGCAGCTTAGGGGCTGCGCGCGTTTTGGGAGAGACCCAGTACTTC CASSLGAARVLGETQYF
TRBJ1-6 TRBV19 - - TGTGCCAGTAGTTCCTGGACAGCCACAAATTCACCCCTCCACTTT CASSSWTATNSPLHF
TRBJ2-2 TRBV15 few TRBD2 TGTGCCACCAGCGCGAGTGTATCGACTAGCGGGGGGTGGACCGGGGAGCTGTTTTTT CATSASVSTSGGWTGELFF
TRBJ2-7 TRBV7-9 - TRBD2 TGTGCCAGCAACCTTCTAGCGGGGGAAGAGCAGTACTTC CASNLLAGEEQYF
TRBJ2-2 TRBV2 - TRBD2 TGTGCCAGCAGTGAATTCGGGGGGAAGAACACCGGGGAGCTGTTTTTT CASSEFGGKNTGELFF